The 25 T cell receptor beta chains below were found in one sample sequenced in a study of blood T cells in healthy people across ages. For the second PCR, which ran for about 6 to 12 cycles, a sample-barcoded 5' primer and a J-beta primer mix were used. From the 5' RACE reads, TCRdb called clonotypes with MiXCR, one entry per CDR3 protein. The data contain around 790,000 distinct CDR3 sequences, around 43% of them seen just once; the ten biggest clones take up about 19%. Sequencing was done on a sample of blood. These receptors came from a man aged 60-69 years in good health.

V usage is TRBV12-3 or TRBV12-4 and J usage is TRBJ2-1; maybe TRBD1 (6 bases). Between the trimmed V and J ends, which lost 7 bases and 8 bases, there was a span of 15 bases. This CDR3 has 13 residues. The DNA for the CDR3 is TGTGCCAGCACCGCTCAGGGGAAGGATGAGCAGTTCTTC. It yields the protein CASTAQGKDEQFF.

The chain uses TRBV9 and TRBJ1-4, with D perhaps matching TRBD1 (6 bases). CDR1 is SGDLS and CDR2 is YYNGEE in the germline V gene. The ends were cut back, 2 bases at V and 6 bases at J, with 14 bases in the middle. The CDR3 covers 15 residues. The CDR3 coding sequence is TGTGCCAGCAGCGTCGGCGACAGGCTCTATGAAAAACTGTTTTTT. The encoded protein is CASSVGDRLYEKLFF. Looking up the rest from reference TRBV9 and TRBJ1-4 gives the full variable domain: DSGVTQTPKHLITATGQRVTLRCSPRSGDLSVYWYQQSLDQGLQFLIQYYNGEERAKGNILERFSAQQFPDLHSELNLSSLELGDSALYFCASSVGDRLYEKLFFGSGTQLSVL.

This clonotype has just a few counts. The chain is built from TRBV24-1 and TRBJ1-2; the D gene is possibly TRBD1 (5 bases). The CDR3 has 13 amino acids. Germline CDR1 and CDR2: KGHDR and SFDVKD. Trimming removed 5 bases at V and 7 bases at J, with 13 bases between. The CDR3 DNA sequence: TGTGCCACCAGTGTTGGGGCGCATAGTGGCTACACCTTC. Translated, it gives CATSVGAHSGYTF.

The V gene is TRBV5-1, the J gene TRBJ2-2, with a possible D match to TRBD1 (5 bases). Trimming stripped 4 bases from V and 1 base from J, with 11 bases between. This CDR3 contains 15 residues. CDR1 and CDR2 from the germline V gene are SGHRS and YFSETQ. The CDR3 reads CASSAITGNTGELFF. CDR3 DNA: TGCGCCAGCAGCGCGATAACAGGGAACACCGGGGAGCTGTTTTTT.

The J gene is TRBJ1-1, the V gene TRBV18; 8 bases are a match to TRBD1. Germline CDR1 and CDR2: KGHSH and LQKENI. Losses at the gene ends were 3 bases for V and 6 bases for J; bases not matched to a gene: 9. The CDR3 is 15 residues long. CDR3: CASSPDSGGVPEAFF. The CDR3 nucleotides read TGTGCCAGCTCACCGGATTCAGGGGGCGTACCTGAAGCTTTCTTT. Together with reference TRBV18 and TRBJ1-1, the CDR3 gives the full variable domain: NAGVMQNPRHLVRRRGQEARLRCSPMKGHSHVYWYRQLPEEGLKFMVYLQKENIIDESGMPKERFSAEFPKEGPSILRIQQVVRGDSAAYFCASSPDSGGVPEAFFGQGTRLTVV.

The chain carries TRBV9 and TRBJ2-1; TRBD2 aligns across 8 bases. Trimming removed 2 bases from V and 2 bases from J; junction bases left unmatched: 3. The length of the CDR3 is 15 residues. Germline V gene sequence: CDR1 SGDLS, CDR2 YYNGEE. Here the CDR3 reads CASSVAGGTYNEQFF. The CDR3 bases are TGTGCCAGCAGCGTGGCGGGGGGTACCTACAATGAGCAGTTCTTC.

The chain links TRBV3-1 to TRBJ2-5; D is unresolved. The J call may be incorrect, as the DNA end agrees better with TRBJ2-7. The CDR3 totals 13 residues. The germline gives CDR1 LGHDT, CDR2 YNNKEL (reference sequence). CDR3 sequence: CASSPPTLYEQYF. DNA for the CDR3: TGTGCCAGCAGCCCTCCCACCCTCTACGAGCAGTACTTC.

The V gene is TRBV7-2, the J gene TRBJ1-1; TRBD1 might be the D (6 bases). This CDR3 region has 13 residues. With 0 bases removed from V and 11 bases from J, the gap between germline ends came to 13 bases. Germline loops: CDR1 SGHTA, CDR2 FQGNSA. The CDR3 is CASSLALTGLAFF. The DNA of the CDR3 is TGTGCCAGCAGCTTAGCACTCACAGGGTTGGCTTTCTTT.

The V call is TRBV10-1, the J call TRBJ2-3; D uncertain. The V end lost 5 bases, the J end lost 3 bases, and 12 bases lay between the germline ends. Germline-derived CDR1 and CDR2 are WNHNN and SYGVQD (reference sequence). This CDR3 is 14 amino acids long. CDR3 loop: CASSSHGTTDTQYF. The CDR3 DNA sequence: TGCGCCAGCAGTTCCCACGGAACAACAGATACGCAGTATTTT.

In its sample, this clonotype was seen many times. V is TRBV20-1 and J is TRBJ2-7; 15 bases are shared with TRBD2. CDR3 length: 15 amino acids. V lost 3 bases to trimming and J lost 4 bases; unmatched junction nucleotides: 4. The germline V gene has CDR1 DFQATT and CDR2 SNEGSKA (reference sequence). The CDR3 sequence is CSARGTSGGTYEQYF. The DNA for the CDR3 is TGCAGTGCTAGGGGGACTAGCGGGGGGACTTACGAGCAGTACTTC.

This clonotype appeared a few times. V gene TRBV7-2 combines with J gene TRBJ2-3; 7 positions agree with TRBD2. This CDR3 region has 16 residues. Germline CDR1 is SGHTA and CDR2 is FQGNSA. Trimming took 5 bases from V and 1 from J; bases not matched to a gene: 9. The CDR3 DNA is TGTGCCAGCAGCAAGCGGGACGCCGGGCGCACAGATACGCAGTATTTT. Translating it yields CASSKRDAGRTDTQYF.

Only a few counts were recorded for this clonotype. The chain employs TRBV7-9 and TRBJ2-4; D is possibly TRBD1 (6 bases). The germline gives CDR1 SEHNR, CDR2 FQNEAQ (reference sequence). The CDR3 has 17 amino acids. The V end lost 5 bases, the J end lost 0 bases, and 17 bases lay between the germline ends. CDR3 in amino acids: CASSHGQSSPAKNIQYF. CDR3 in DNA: TGTGCCAGCAGCCACGGACAGTCCTCCCCAGCCAAAAACATTCAGTACTTC.

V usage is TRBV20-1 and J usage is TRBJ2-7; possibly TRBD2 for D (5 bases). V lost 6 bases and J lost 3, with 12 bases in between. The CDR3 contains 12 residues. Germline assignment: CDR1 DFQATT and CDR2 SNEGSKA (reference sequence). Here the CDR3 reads CSASDSNYEQYF. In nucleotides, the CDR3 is TGCAGTGCATCGGACTCCAACTACGAGCAGTACTTC.

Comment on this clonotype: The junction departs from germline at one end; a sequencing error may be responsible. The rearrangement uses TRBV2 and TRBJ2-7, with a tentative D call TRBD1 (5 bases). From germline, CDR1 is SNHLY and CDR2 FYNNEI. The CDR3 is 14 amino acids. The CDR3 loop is CAGRATFNSYEQYF. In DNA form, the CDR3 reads TGTGCCGGCAGGGCGACGTTTAACTCCTACGAGCAGTACTTC.

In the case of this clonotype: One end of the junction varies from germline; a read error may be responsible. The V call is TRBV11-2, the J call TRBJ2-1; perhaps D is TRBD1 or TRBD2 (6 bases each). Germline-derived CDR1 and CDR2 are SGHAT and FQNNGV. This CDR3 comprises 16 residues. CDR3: CASNLAPRGPQHEQFF. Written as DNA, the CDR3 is TGTGCCAGCAACTTAGCTCCCCGGGGGCCGCAACACGAGCAGTTCTTC.

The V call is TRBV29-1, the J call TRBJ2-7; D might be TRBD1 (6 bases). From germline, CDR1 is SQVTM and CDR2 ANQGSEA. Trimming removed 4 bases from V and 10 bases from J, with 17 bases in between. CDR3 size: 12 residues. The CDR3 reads CSVGTVQESQYF. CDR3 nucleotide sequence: TGCAGCGTTGGGACAGTCCAAGAGTCCCAGTACTTC.

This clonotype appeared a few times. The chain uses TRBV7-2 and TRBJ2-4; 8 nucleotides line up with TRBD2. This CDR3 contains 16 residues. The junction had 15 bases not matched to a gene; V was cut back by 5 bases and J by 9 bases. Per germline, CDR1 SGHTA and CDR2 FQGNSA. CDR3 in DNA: TGTGCCAGCAGCCCAGCTTTGGGACTAGGTTTGGTCATTCAGTACTTC. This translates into CASSPALGLGLVIQYF.

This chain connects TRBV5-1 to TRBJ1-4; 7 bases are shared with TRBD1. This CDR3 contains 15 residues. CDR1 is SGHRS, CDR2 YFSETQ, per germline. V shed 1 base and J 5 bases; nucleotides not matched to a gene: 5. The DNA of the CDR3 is TGCGCCAGCAGCTTGAACAGGGGCAGAAATGAAAAACTGTTTTTT. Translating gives CASSLNRGRNEKLFF. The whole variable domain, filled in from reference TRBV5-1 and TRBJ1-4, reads KAGVTQTPRYLIKTRGQQVTLSCSPISGHRSVSWYQQTPGQGLQFLFEYFSETQRNKGNFPGRFSGRQFSNSRSEMNVSTLELGDSALYLCASSLNRGRNEKLFFGSGTQLSVL.

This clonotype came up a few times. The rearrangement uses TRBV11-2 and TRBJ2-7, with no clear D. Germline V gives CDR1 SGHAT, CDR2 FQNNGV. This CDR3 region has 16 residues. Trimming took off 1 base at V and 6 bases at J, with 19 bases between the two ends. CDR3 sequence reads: CASSLGGAARASEQYF. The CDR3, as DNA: TGTGCCAGCAGCTTAGGCGGAGCAGCCCGGGCCTCCGAGCAGTACTTC.

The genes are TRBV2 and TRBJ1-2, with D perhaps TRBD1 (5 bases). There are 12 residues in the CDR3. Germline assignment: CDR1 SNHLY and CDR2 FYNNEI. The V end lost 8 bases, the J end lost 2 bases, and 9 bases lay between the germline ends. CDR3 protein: CASWDGNYGYTF. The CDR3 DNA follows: TGTGCCAGCTGGGACGGGAACTATGGCTACACCTTC.

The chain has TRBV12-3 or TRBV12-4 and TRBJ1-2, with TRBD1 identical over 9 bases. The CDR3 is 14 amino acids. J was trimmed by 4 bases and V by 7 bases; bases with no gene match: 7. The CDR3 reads CASNYRDRAYGYTF. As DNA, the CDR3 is TGTGCCAGCAATTACCGGGACAGGGCCTATGGCTACACCTTC.

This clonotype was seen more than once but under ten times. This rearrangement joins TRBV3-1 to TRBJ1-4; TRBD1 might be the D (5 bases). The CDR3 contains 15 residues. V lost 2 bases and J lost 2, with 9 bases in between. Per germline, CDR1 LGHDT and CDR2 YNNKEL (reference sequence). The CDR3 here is CASSQRTTTNEKLFF. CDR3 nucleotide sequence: TGTGCCAGCAGCCAACGGACAACGACTAATGAAAAACTGTTTTTT.

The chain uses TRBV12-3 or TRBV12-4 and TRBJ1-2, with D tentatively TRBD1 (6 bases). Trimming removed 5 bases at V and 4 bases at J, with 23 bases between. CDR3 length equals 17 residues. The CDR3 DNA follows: TGTGCCAGCAGTGAGGCGGGGGGCGCTGGAAATCCCTATGGCTACACCTTC. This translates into CASSEAGGAGNPYGYTF.

The CDR3 region is CASSQGLGTSGGGTDTQYF. CDR3 nucleotide sequence: TGTGCCAGCAGCCAAGGGTTGGGGACTAGCGGGGGGGGCACAGATACGCAGTATTTT. This rearrangement joins TRBV3-1 to TRBJ2-3, with 16 bases fitting TRBD2. The CDR3 loop spans 19 amino acids. The ends lost 1 base at V and 1 base at J; junction bases unmatched: 5. CDR1 and CDR2 (germline): LGHDT, YNNKEL (reference sequence).

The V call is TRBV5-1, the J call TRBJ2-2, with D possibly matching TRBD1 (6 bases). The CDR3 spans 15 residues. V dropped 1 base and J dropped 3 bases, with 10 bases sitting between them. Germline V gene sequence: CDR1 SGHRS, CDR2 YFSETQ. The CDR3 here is CASSLLDSYTGELFF. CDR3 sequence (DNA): TGCGCCAGCAGCTTGTTGGACAGTTACACCGGGGAGCTGTTTTTT.